The 13 T cell receptor beta chains reported below all come from one sample, sequenced in a study of chemoradiotherapy in HPV16-positive cancers. Generated by immunoSEQ multiplex PCR, the TCRdb table keeps only in-frame clones and is missing some. The table lists 20,000 to 25,000 clones, around 78% of them singletons. Sampling was carried out from a patient who underwent chemoradiotherapy. The receptors shown here come from a human donor with HPV-associated anogenital cancer.

The chain is built from TRBV6-5 and TRBJ1-6; D possibly corresponds to TRBD1 (6 bases). The germline gives CDR1 MNHEY, CDR2 SVGAGI. This CDR3 comprises 15 residues. Between the trimmed V and J ends, which lost 7 bases and 6 bases, there was a span of 16 bases. CDR3 residues: CASTAPGTSNSPLHF. In DNA form, the CDR3 reads TGTGCCAGCACCGCCCCCGGGACAAGTAATTCACCCCTCCACTTT.

The chain links TRBV7-8 to TRBJ2-1; weak D call: TRBD2 (5 bases). Between the trimmed V and J ends, which lost 1 base and 8 bases, there was a span of 18 bases. The CDR3 extends over 16 amino acids. The germline V gene has CDR1 SGHVS and CDR2 FQNEAQ. CDR3 residues: CASSLEVSLVFHEQFF. As DNA, the CDR3 is TGTGCCAGCAGCTTAGAGGTTTCACTAGTATTCCATGAGCAGTTCTTC.

The chain's CDR3 is CASSLDRGNYGYTF. The CDR3 DNA follows: TGCGCCAGCAGCTTGGACAGGGGGAACTATGGCTACACCTTC. The chain uses TRBV5-1 and TRBJ1-2; TRBD1 agrees at 8 bases. The CDR3 contains 14 residues. Germline CDR1 is SGHRS and CDR2 is YFSETQ. Germline trimming cut 0 bases from V and 2 bases from J; bases unmatched to any gene: 0.

In its sample, this clone was seen a few times. The chain employs TRBV10-3 and TRBJ1-6; 7 bases align to TRBD1. The junction had 11 bases not matched to a gene; V was cut back by 6 bases and J by 9 bases. Germline V gene data show CDR1 as ENHRY and CDR2 as SYGVKD. The CDR3 has 15 residues. The CDR3 bases are TGTGCCATCAGCCCCGACAGGGACCAATCTTCACCCCTCCACTTT. It codes for CAISPDRDQSSPLHF.

This chain connects TRBV18 to TRBJ2-3; 10 positions match TRBD2. The germline V gene has CDR1 KGHSH and CDR2 LQKENI. After removal of 4 bases from V and 4 bases from J, the junction contained 2 bases not matched to a gene. The CDR3 covers 14 residues. The CDR3 loop is CASSRLAGADTQYF. The CDR3 nucleotides read TGTGCCAGCTCACGACTAGCGGGTGCAGATACGCAGTATTTT.

The chain employs TRBV7-6 and TRBJ2-3; 7 nucleotides match TRBD2. The CDR3 contains 16 residues. V dropped 1 base and J dropped 0; count of bases not matched to a gene: 4. CDR1 and CDR2 (germline): SGHVS, FNYEAQ. CDR3: CASSLEAGVSTDTQYF. CDR3 coding DNA: TGTGCCAGCAGCTTAGAGGCGGGAGTCAGCACAGATACGCAGTATTTT.

The rearrangement links TRBV7-2 to TRBJ2-3, with D hard to call. V shed 5 bases and J shed 5 bases, with 5 bases lying between them. The CDR3 covers 11 residues. The V gene's germline CDR1 is SGHTA and CDR2 FQGNSA. CDR3 sequence: CASSPQDTQYF. For the CDR3, the DNA is TGTGCCAGCAGCCCCCAAGATACGCAGTATTTT.

This clone has a handful of counts. V gene TRBV18 combines with J gene TRBJ2-7, with D uncertain. The V gene's germline CDR1 is KGHSH and CDR2 LQKENI. Trimming shortened V by 5 bases and J by 2 bases, and 13 bases separated the two germline ends. There are 14 residues in the CDR3. In nucleotides, the CDR3 is TGTGCCAGCTCAAGTGGCCCCACCCCCTACGAGCAGTACTTC. Its protein is CASSSGPTPYEQYF.

The gene calls are TRBV2 and TRBJ2-3; 10 nucleotides align to TRBD1. Germline assignment: CDR1 SNHLY and CDR2 FYNNEI. The CDR3 runs 16 residues. The ends lost 7 bases at V and 2 bases at J; junction bases unmatched: 9. The CDR3 loop reads CASTKRGTGATDTQYF. Written as DNA, the CDR3 is TGTGCCAGCACTAAAAGGGGGACAGGGGCCACAGATACGCAGTATTTT.

This clone appeared a single time. V usage is TRBV28 and J usage is TRBJ1-5, with TRBD1 matching over 8 bases. V trimming: 3 bases; J trimming: 2 bases; junction bases outside the gene matches: 3. The germline gives CDR1 MDHEN, CDR2 SYDVKM. The CDR3 length is 15 residues. CDR3 loop: CASSFLDRGNQPQHF. The CDR3 bases are TGTGCCAGCAGTTTCTTGGACAGGGGCAATCAGCCCCAGCATTTT.

CDR3 protein: CAWNVGRADTQYF. CDR3 DNA: TGTGCCTGGAATGTCGGCAGGGCAGATACGCAGTATTTT. The gene calls are TRBV30 and TRBJ2-3, with D possibly matching TRBD1 (5 bases). Per germline, CDR1 GTSNPN and CDR2 SVGIG (reference sequence). The CDR3 consists of 13 residues. Trimming shortened V by 4 bases and J by 4 bases, and 12 bases separated the two germline ends.

This chain links TRBV28 with TRBJ2-7; D is unclear. V shed 6 bases and J shed 4 bases, with 16 bases lying between them. CDR1 is MDHEN, CDR2 SYDVKM, per germline. The CDR3 is 14 amino acids. The CDR3 loop is CASRSTHGKYEQYF. CDR3 DNA sequence: TGTGCCAGCAGAAGTACGCATGGGAAGTACGAGCAGTACTTC. The full variable domain, in which reference TRBV28 and TRBJ2-7 provide the parts outside the CDR3, is DVKVTQSSRYLVKRTGEKVFLECVQDMDHENMFWYRQDPGLGLRLIYFSYDVKMKEKGDIPEGYSVSREKKERFSLILESASTNQTSMYLCASRSTHGKYEQYFGPGTRLTVT.

A single count supports this clone. V and J are TRBV11-2 and TRBJ2-5; D gene ambiguous. V shed 5 bases and J shed 3 bases, with 4 bases lying between them. Germline values: CDR1 SGHAT, CDR2 FQNNGV. The CDR3 is 11 amino acids. The CDR3 region has the DNA TGTGCCAGCAGCCCTAAAGAGACCCAGTACTTC. Protein: CASSPKETQYF.